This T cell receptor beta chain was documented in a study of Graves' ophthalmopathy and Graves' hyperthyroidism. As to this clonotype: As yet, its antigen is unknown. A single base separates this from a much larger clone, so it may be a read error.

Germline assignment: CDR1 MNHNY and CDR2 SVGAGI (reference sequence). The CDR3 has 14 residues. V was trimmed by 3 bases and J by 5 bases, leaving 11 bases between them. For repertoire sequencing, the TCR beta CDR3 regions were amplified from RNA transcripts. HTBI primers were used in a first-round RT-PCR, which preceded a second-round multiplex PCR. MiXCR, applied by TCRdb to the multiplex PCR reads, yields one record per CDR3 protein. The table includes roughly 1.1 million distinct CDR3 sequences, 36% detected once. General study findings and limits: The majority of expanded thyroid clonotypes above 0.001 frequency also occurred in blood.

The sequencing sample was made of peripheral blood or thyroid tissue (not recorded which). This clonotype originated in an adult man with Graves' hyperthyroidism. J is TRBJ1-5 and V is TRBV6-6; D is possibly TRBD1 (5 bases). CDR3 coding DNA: TGTGCCAGCAGTTATGACGGGGACGATCAGCCCCAGCATTTT. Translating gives CASSYDGDDQPQHF.